This T cell receptor beta chain was documented in a study of vaccination effects on CD4 cells after COVID-19. V was cut by 6 bases and J by 0 bases, with 5 bases left in between. In germline, CDR1 is KGHSH, CDR2 LQKENI. CDR3 length: 12 amino acids. Comment on this clone: Its specificity is unknown.

Only in-frame clones appear in the TCRdb table, and some are missing; sequencing was by immunoSEQ multiplex PCR. Of roughly 68,000 clones in the sample, around 70% were seen once. Sequencing in the ViraFEST assay came after antigen-specific CD4+ T cells had been expanded with viral peptide pools, which were used to stimulate PBMC. Cultured cells yielded isolated CD4+ T cells after 10 days. It was two doses of either the BNT162b2 or mRNA-1273 vaccine that participants received. The clonotype comes from a human donor who received a COVID-19 vaccine. Sequencing used CD4+ T cells from PBMCs cultured with HCoV-229E spike peptides, obtained after COVID-19 vaccination. This sequence joins TRBV18 and TRBJ2-5; D not resolved. The CDR3 sequence is CASSQYQETQYF. The CDR3 DNA reads as TGTGCCAGCTCGCAGTACCAAGAGACCCAGTACTTC.